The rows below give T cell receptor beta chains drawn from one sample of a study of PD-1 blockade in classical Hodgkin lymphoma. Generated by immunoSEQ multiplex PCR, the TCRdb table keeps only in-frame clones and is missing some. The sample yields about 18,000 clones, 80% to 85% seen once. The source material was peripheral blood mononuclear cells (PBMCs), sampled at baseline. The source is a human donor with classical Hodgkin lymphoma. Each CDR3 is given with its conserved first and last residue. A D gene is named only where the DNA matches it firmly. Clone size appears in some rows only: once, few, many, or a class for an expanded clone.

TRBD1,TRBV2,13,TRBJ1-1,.,TGTGCCAGCAGTGAGCAGGGGGAGACTGAAGCTTTCTTT,CASSEQGETEAFF
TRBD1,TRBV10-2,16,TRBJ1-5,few,TGCGCCAGCAGTGAGTCGACGGGACAGGGGCATCAGCCCCAGCATTTT,CASSESTGQGHQPQHF
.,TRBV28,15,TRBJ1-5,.,TGTGCCAGCAGTTTAAGTTTGGCAGGGAATCAGCCCCAGCATTTT,CASSLSLAGNQPQHF
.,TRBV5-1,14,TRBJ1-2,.,TGCGCCAGCAGCTTGGCCAATGGCGACTATGGCTACACCTTC,CASSLANGDYGYTF
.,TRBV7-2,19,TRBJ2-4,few,TGTGCCAGCAGCTTAGGGGTCAGGGGAGAAAGTTTGACCAAAAACATTCAGTACTTC,CASSLGVRGESLTKNIQYF
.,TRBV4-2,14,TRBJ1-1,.,TGTGCCAGCAGCCGCGCGGACCTGAGCACTGAAGCTTTCTTT,CASSRADLSTEAFF
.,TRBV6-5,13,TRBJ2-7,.,TGTGCCAGCCACCCCGGAGGTGCCTACGAGCAGTACTTC,CASHPGGAYEQYF
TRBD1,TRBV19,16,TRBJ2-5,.,TGTGCCAGTAGTATTTACGGTGCAGGGGGCGCGGAGACCCAGTACTTC,CASSIYGAGGAETQYF
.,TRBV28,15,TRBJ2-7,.,TGTGCCAGCATGGGCGGGCCGATCGGCCCCTACGAGCAGTACTTC,CASMGGPIGPYEQYF
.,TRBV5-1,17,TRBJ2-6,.,TGCGCCAGCAGCCTGATGGGGACGACCTCTGGGGCCAACGTCCTGACTTTC,CASSLMGTTSGANVLTF
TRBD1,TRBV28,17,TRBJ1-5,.,TGTGCCAGCAGTCCACCTCCCGGACAGGGGAGCAATCAGCCCCAGCATTTT,CASSPPPGQGSNQPQHF
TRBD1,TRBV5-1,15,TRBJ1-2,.,TGCGCCAGCAGCCGATCACAGGGGAATGACTATGGCTACACCTTC,CASSRSQGNDYGYTF
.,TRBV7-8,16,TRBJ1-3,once,TGTGCCAGCAGCTCACGTACAGGGATCTCTGGAAACACCATATATTTT,CASSSRTGISGNTIYF